This T cell receptor (beta chain) was sequenced during a study of cytomegalovirus exposure and HLA in healthy donors. At the level of the study: A data release that came early held roughly 90 million unique TCRs from HLA-typed donors.

It was with 60 Vbeta and 13 Jbeta primers that the PCR ran. TCRdb's table, derived via immunoSEQ multiplex PCR, lists solely in-frame clones and lacks some. The top ten clones hold 3% to 4% of a sample with about 94,000 clones, 50% to 80% of them seen once. Study conclusions and caveats: There were reportedly fewer N-insertions in an Asian-associated ancestry cluster than the approximately 670-donor mean, in a later analysis. The study dropped some indistinguishable V segments, TRBV6-2 and TRBV6-3 among them.

On this clone: Its antigen is unidentified. Other nucleotide sequences in the sample specify the same CDR3.

Trimming took off 3 bases at V and 0 bases at J, with 12 bases between the two ends. Germline assignment: CDR1 MNHNS and CDR2 SASEGT. This CDR3 is built from 17 residues. The rearrangement links TRBV6-1 to TRBJ2-6; D is perhaps TRBD2 (5 bases). The sequenced material came from PBMCs. The receptor was derived from a man in his thirties or forties in good health and CMV-seronegative. As DNA, the CDR3 is TGTGCCAGCAGTGAGGGAGCAGCGTACTCTGGGGCCAACGTCCTGACTTTC. Translation gives CASSEGAAYSGANVLTF.